The 25 T cell receptor beta chains below were found in one sample sequenced in a study of early stage breast cancer tumors. Method: immunoSEQ multiplex PCR; TCRdb's copy keeps in-frame clones and lacks some. The sample includes under 75,000 clones, 60% to 85% of them seen just once. Sequenced: blood. The origin of the receptors is a person aged 25-39 years with breast cancer.

V gene TRBV6-1 combines with J gene TRBJ2-7, with D unclear. The ends were cut back, 1 base at V and 7 bases at J, with 11 bases in the middle. CDR1 is MNHNS and CDR2 is SASEGT in the germline V gene. The CDR3 totals 13 residues. The CDR3 loop is CASSEVWLIEQYF. As DNA, the CDR3 is TGTGCCAGCAGTGAAGTTTGGCTGATAGAGCAGTACTTC.

The V call is TRBV18, the J call TRBJ2-2, with TRBD2 identical over 9 bases. The CDR3 extends over 16 amino acids. Germline CDR1 is KGHSH and CDR2 is LQKENI. With V trimmed by 2 bases and J by 3 bases, 4 bases remained unmatched. CDR3 region: CASSPGLAGHTGELFF. For the CDR3, the DNA is TGTGCCAGCTCACCAGGGCTAGCGGGGCACACCGGGGAGCTGTTTTTT.

Written as DNA, the CDR3 is TGTGCCAGCTCACCACCCTCGGGGAATCAGCCCCAGCATTTT. This translates into CASSPPSGNQPQHF. J is TRBJ1-5 and V is TRBV18, with D uncertain. Germline assignment: CDR1 KGHSH and CDR2 LQKENI. The CDR3 contains 14 residues. Trimming stripped 0 bases from V and 4 bases from J, with 7 bases between.

The genes are TRBV30 and TRBJ1-2; D gene unclear. V was trimmed by 0 bases and J by 7 bases, leaving 6 bases between them. The CDR3 is 11 residues long. Germline CDR1 reads GTSNPN; CDR2 reads SVGIG (reference sequence). CDR3 DNA: TGTGCCTGGAGTGTAGGGTCTGGCTACACCTTC. It yields the protein CAWSVGSGYTF. The variable domain in full, completed from reference TRBV30 and TRBJ1-2, reads SQTIHQWPATLVQPVGSPLSLECTVEGTSNPNLYWYRQAAGRGLQLLFYSVGIGQISSEVPQNLSASRPQDRQFILSSKKLLLSDSGFYLCAWSVGSGYTFGSGTRLTVV.

In its sample, this clone was seen once. V usage is TRBV4-1 and J usage is TRBJ2-3; TRBD2 aligns across 13 bases. The CDR3 contains 17 residues. V shed 4 bases, J shed 3 bases, and the junction held 7 bases outside the gene matches. The V gene's germline CDR1 is MGHRA and CDR2 YSYEKL. The DNA of the CDR3 is TGCGCCAGCAGCCCTCGGCCGACTAGCGGGAGGACAGATACGCAGTATTTT. Its protein is CASSPRPTSGRTDTQYF.

The chain is built from TRBV11-1 and TRBJ2-7, with D possibly being TRBD2 (6 bases). The CDR3 runs to 15 residues. Looked up from germline, CDR1 is SGHAT and CDR2 is FQDESV (reference sequence). V was clipped by 5 bases and J by 7 bases, with 21 bases between them. DNA for the CDR3: TGTGCCAGCAGCATAATGAGGAGTAGCGCGGGGGAGCAGTACTTC. Its protein is CASSIMRSSAGEQYF.

The chain is built from TRBV5-4 and TRBJ2-1, with 9 positions matching TRBD2. The ends lost 0 bases at V and 4 bases at J; junction bases unmatched: 2. CDR1 and CDR2 (germline): SGHNT, YYREEE (reference sequence). CDR3 length: 15 amino acids. CDR3 nucleotide sequence: TGTGCCAGCAGCTTGGGACTAGCGGATTACAATGAGCAGTTCTTC. Translated, it gives CASSLGLADYNEQFF.

The chain uses TRBV7-6 and TRBJ2-3; 8 nucleotides line up with TRBD1. CDR3 length: 15 amino acids. The trim removed 3 bases at V and 3 bases at J, leaving 5 bases unmatched. Germline lookup yields CDR1 SGHVS and CDR2 FNYEAQ. CDR3 nucleotide sequence: TGTGCCAGCAGCTTCCCCCGGACAGGGACAGATACGCAGTATTTT. Protein: CASSFPRTGTDTQYF.

This chain uses TRBV4-1 with TRBJ2-2; D may be TRBD2 (6 bases). CDR1 is MGHRA, CDR2 YSYEKL, per germline. Trimming left V 4 bases short and J 1 base short, with 19 bases between. The CDR3 totals 18 residues. The CDR3 nucleotides are TGCGCCAGCAGCCCCAACTCTATAGCGGAGATGAACACCGGGGAGCTGTTTTTT. Translated, it gives CASSPNSIAEMNTGELFF.

This rearrangement joins TRBV5-5 to TRBJ1-2; 10 nucleotides agree with TRBD1. The germline V gene encodes CDR1 SGHKS and CDR2 YYEKEE (reference sequence). The ends lost 5 bases at V and 4 bases at J; junction bases unmatched: 5. The CDR3 consists of 14 residues. CDR3 protein: CASSGTGVGYGYTF. DNA for the CDR3: TGTGCCAGCAGTGGGACAGGGGTGGGCTATGGCTACACCTTC.

This chain uses TRBV29-1 with TRBJ2-7; 9 nucleotides align to TRBD1. The CDR3 loop spans 13 amino acids. From germline, CDR1 is SQVTM and CDR2 ANQGSEA. The V gene end was trimmed by 5 bases and the J gene end by 4 bases; junction bases not matched to a gene: 6. CDR3 amino acids: CSVSPGTGYEQYF. The CDR3 region has the DNA TGCAGCGTTTCACCCGGGACAGGGTACGAGCAGTACTTC.

CDR3 nucleotides: TGTGCCAGCAGCTTACACACAGATACGCAGTATTTT. This codes for CASSLHTDTQYF. V gene TRBV7-2 combines with J gene TRBJ2-3; D gene uncertain. V lost 2 bases and J 2 bases, leaving 2 bases between the germline ends. CDR1 is SGHTA and CDR2 is FQGNSA in the germline V gene. CDR3 length: 12 amino acids.

This chain connects TRBV27 to TRBJ2-3, with 7 bases fitting TRBD1. The CDR3 consists of 16 residues. The V segment lost 4 bases and the J segment 2 bases; nucleotides outside the gene matches: 9. Germline V lookup: CDR1 MNHEY, CDR2 SMNVEV (reference sequence). This CDR3 reads CASSSTGVSITDTQYF. The CDR3 DNA sequence: TGTGCCAGCAGTTCCACAGGGGTGTCGATCACAGATACGCAGTATTTT.

This chain uses TRBV6-1 with TRBJ2-3; D remains ambiguous. Per the germline V gene, CDR1 is MNHNS and CDR2 is SASEGT. The germline V and J ends were trimmed by 7 bases and 0 bases, with 14 bases remaining between them. CDR3 size: 15 residues. The CDR3 coding sequence is TGTGCCAGCACCTTAGACGGGCCTAGCACAGATACGCAGTATTTT. Translating it yields CASTLDGPSTDTQYF.

The chain combines TRBV27 with TRBJ1-5; weak D call: TRBD1 (6 bases). Looked up from germline, CDR1 is MNHEY and CDR2 is SMNVEV (reference sequence). Trimming took off 2 bases at V and 5 bases at J, with 13 bases between the two ends. The CDR3 runs to 15 residues. CDR3 sequence reads: CASSLVAGGHQPQHF. The CDR3, as DNA: TGTGCCAGCAGTTTAGTGGCGGGGGGCCATCAGCCCCAGCATTTT.

V gene TRBV12-5 combines with J gene TRBJ2-4; weak D call: TRBD2 (5 bases). Germline V CDR1 and CDR2: LGHNT, FRNRAP. The ends were cut back, 7 bases at V and 0 bases at J, with 19 bases in the middle. This CDR3 region has 17 residues. The CDR3 is CASVREADYIAKNIQYF. The CDR3 DNA reads TGTGCTAGTGTGAGGGAAGCAGATTACATAGCCAAAAACATTCAGTACTTC.

This clone came up a few times. This chain connects TRBV5-1 to TRBJ2-2, with TRBD1 matching 7 bases. CDR3 length: 14 residues. The V and J ends lost 0 bases and 5 bases, in that order; junction bases with no gene match: 1. The germline V gene has CDR1 SGHRS and CDR2 YFSETQ. The CDR3 sequence is CASSLAGGTGELFF. CDR3 bases: TGCGCCAGCAGCTTGGCAGGGGGAACCGGGGAGCTGTTTTTT.

J is TRBJ1-1 and V is TRBV5-6; unclear D gene. This CDR3 has 15 amino acids. Per germline, CDR1 SGHDT and CDR2 YYEEEE. Trimming removed 4 bases at V and 7 bases at J, with 20 bases between. The CDR3 DNA follows: TGTGCCAGCAGCCTTTGGGCCAGAATTGTGATTGAAGCTTTCTTT. This translates into CASSLWARIVIEAFF.

This clone has a single count. V and J are TRBV5-1 and TRBJ2-3; 10 bases map to TRBD2. Trimming removed 3 bases from V and 4 bases from J; junction bases left unmatched: 5. The CDR3 loop spans 15 amino acids. CDR1 is SGHRS and CDR2 is YFSETQ in the germline V gene. CDR3 nucleotide sequence: TGCGCCAGCAGCTCTACCGGGACTAGCGCAGATACGCAGTATTTT. Translated, it gives CASSSTGTSADTQYF.

J is TRBJ1-5 and V is TRBV6-4; D is ambiguous. CDR3 length: 14 amino acids. Per the germline V gene, CDR1 is MRHNA and CDR2 is SNTAGT. Trimming cost V 3 bases and J 0 bases, with 6 bases left between them. CDR3 amino acids: CASSEGSSNQPQHF. The CDR3 coding sequence is TGTGCCAGCAGTGAAGGCAGTAGCAATCAGCCCCAGCATTTT.

Worth noting for this clone: Compared with germline, one end of the junction differs, possibly owing to a read error. V is TRBV20-1 and J is TRBJ2-7; D could derive from TRBD1 or TRBD2 (5 bases each). The CDR3 has 10 amino acids. The germline V gene has CDR1 DFQATT and CDR2 SNEGSKA (reference sequence). In nucleotides, the CDR3 is TGCAGTGCTAGAGGGGGGATCAGGCACTTC. This gives the protein CSARGGIRHF.

The chain has TRBV4-1 and TRBJ2-7; 10 positions agree with TRBD1. The germline CDR1 and CDR2 sequences are MGHRA and YSYEKL. The junction had 7 bases not matched to a gene; V was cut back by 3 bases and J by 2 bases. CDR3 length: 16 residues. DNA for the CDR3: TGCGCCAGCAGCCAGTCCGGGACAGGGGATACCTACGAGCAGTACTTC. It encodes CASSQSGTGDTYEQYF.

This clone was picked up many times. The chain employs TRBV5-1 and TRBJ2-1; 7 positions match TRBD1. Germline CDR1 is SGHRS and CDR2 is YFSETQ. CDR3 length equals 16 residues. The junction had 5 bases not matched to a gene; V was cut back by 0 bases and J by 2 bases. CDR3 sequence (DNA): TGCGCCAGCAGCTTGGCCCCGGGACAGACCTACAATGAGCAGTTCTTC. As protein: CASSLAPGQTYNEQFF. Looking up the rest from reference TRBV5-1 and TRBJ2-1 gives the full variable domain: KAGVTQTPRYLIKTRGQQVTLSCSPISGHRSVSWYQQTPGQGLQFLFEYFSETQRNKGNFPGRFSGRQFSNSRSEMNVSTLELGDSALYLCASSLAPGQTYNEQFFGPGTRLTVL.

This chain connects TRBV7-6 to TRBJ2-3; D unresolved. The length of the CDR3 is 15 residues. V was shortened by 4 bases and J by 6 bases, with 17 bases between the two germline ends. Per germline, CDR1 SGHVS and CDR2 FNYEAQ. CDR3 sequence reads: CASSSQGWSGDTQYF. The CDR3 DNA follows: TGTGCCAGCAGCTCACAAGGGTGGTCCGGCGATACGCAGTATTTT.

The chain joins TRBV7-9 to TRBJ1-1, with 7 nucleotides matching TRBD1. The CDR3 has 15 residues. V trimming: 5 bases; J trimming: 4 bases; junction bases outside the gene matches: 10. CDR1 and CDR2 from the germline V gene are SEHNR and FQNEAQ (reference sequence). In DNA form, the CDR3 reads TGTGCCAGCAGCCCTCGACAGGGTCTGAGCACTGAAGCTTTCTTT. It yields the protein CASSPRQGLSTEAFF.